This T cell receptor (beta chain) comes out of a study of T-cell reconstitution after alpha-beta-depleted transplantation in children. Unique molecular identifiers were incorporated during preparation of the TCRbeta library. TCRdb re-called the PCR reads with MiXCR, one entry per CDR3 protein. Of about 690,000 distinct CDR3 sequences in the sample, approximately 16% were seen once. This CDR3 is built from 15 residues. The V gene lost 4 bases and the J gene lost 9 bases, with 19 bases spanning the gap. Per the germline V gene, CDR1 is SGHNT and CDR2 is YENEEA. The chain links TRBV11-3 to TRBJ2-1; either TRBD1 or TRBD2 may fit D (6 bases each). The source material was PBMCs from the stem cell graft donor, sampled from the stem cell graft. The clonotype comes from a human donor who donated a stem cell graft to a child with acute myeloid leukemia. DNA for the CDR3: TGTGCCAGCAGCTCGACTAGGGGGGCAAACAGTGAGCAGTTCTTC. Protein: CASSSTRGANSEQFF.